The rows below give T cell receptor beta chains drawn from one sample of a study of T-cell memory formation after mild COVID-19. TCRdb itself ran the 5' RACE reads through MiXCR, one entry per CDR3 protein. The data contain about 440,000 distinct CDR3 sequences, 15% to 25% of them singletons. The sample comprised PBMCs or a T cell subset sorted from them (not recorded which). These receptor sequences come from an adult woman who had mild COVID-19 (a few samples of this study predate the infection). Cell type and time point are not known. The CDR3 runs from the conserved cysteine through the conserved F or W. D genes are given only for firm matches. Expanded clones get a size class; other rows say once, few or many, or leave the size out.

TRBJ1-1 | TRBD1 | . | TRBV29-1 | CSGEDRVKLETFF | TGCAGCGGGGAGGACAGGGTCAAACTGGAGACTTTCTTT
TRBJ2-7 | . | . | TRBV3-1 | CASSLPPVHEQYF | TGTGCCAGCAGCCTCCCCCCGGTCCACGAGCAGTACTTC
TRBJ2-7 | . | . | TRBV7-2 | CASRRSGEQYF | TGTGCCAGCAGGAGGAGTGGCGAGCAGTACTTC
TRBJ2-2 | TRBD1 | . | TRBV19 | CASLRGPNTGELFF | TGTGCCAGCCTCAGGGGGCCTAACACCGGGGAGCTGTTTTTT
TRBJ2-3 | . | . | TRBV7-2 | CASSLAGSITDTQYF | TGTGCCAGCAGCTTAGCAGGCTCAATCACAGATACGCAGTATTTT
TRBJ2-1 | . | few | TRBV6-5 | CASSRTGEQFF | TGTGCCAGCAGCCGGACCGGTGAGCAGTTCTTC
TRBJ2-2 | TRBD2 | . | TRBV5-1 | CASSRTGGANTGELFF | TGCGCCAGCAGTCGCACGGGGGGTGCGAACACCGGGGAGCTGTTTTTT
TRBJ2-5 | TRBD1 | . | TRBV7-2 | CASSLPGQGGETQYF | TGTGCCAGCAGCTTACCGGGACAGGGAGGGGAGACCCAGTACTTC
TRBJ1-2 | TRBD1 | . | TRBV12-3/TRBV12-4 | CASSRQGFYGYTF | TGTGCCAGCAGCCGACAGGGTTTTTATGGCTACACCTTC
TRBJ2-3 | . | . | TRBV12-3/TRBV12-4 | CASSPKTAGRTDTQYF | TGTGCCAGCAGTCCAAAAACGGCGGGACGGACAGATACGCAGTATTTT
TRBJ2-3 | TRBD2 | . | TRBV4-2 | CASSQETSGTDTQYF | TGTGCCAGCAGCCAAGAGACTAGCGGCACAGATACGCAGTATTTT
TRBJ1-5 | . | . | TRBV20-1 | CSARPTGGHQPQHF | TGCAGTGCTAGACCCACCGGGGGGCATCAGCCCCAGCATTTT
TRBJ1-3 | TRBD1 | . | TRBV11-2 | CASSEPPATGTGGNTIYF | TGTGCCAGCAGCGAGCCCCCCGCGACAGGGACTGGTGGAAACACCATATATTTT
TRBJ2-7 | TRBD2 | few | TRBV6-1 | CASSEVAGDSYEQYF | TGTGCCAGCAGTGAAGTAGCGGGAGACTCCTACGAGCAGTACTTC
TRBJ2-1 | . | once | TRBV21-1 | CASSVRPSCEQFF | TGTGCCAGCAGCGTCCGACCCTCCTGCGAGCAGTTCTTC
TRBJ2-3 | TRBD2 | . | TRBV18 | CASSLAGEPTDTQYF | TGTGCCAGCTCACTAGCGGGGGAACCCACAGATACGCAGTATTTT
TRBJ2-5 | . | . | TRBV20-1 | CSASNAGTQYF | TGCAGTGCTAGTAACGCAGGGACCCAGTACTTC
TRBJ1-1 | . | . | TRBV5-1 | CASTLSTSWNTEAFF | TGCGCCAGCACCCTATCGACCTCTTGGAACACTGAAGCTTTCTTT
TRBJ1-2 | . | . | TRBV19 | CASSPGSWSLGGYTF | TGTGCCAGTAGTCCGGGATCTTGGTCTTTAGGTGGCTACACCTTC
TRBJ2-2 | TRBD2 | . | TRBV3-1 | CASSLWEGRATGELFF | TGTGCCAGCAGCCTTTGGGAGGGACGGGCCACCGGGGAGCTGTTTTTT
TRBJ1-5 | . | . | TRBV6-6 | CASSYVGEQPQHF | TGTGCCAGCAGTTACGTGGGGGAACAGCCCCAGCATTTT
TRBJ1-1 | . | . | TRBV6-6 | CASTLGVLTEAFF | TGTGCCAGCACCCTCGGGGTTCTGACTGAAGCTTTCTTT
TRBJ2-1 | TRBD2 | once | TRBV4-3 | CASSQDKGTSVGNEQFF | TGCGCCAGCAGCCAAGATAAGGGGACTAGCGTAGGCAATGAGCAGTTCTTC
TRBJ2-3 | . | few | TRBV4-2 | CASSQDVDTQYF | TGTGCCAGCAGCCAAGATGTAGATACGCAGTATTTT
TRBJ1-2 | . | once | TRBV9 | CASRTGRMGGDYTF | TGTGCCAGCAGGACTGGGCGGATGGGGGGAGACTACACCTTC
TRBJ1-2 | . | . | TRBV6-2/TRBV6-3 | CASNEGAIYGYTF | TGTGCCAGCAACGAGGGAGCCATCTATGGCTACACCTTC
TRBJ2-7 | TRBD1 | few | TRBV2 | CASSEPGQAYEQYF | TGTGCCAGCAGTGAGCCGGGACAGGCCTACGAGCAGTACTTC
TRBJ2-5 | . | few | TRBV15 | CATSRYGSRGQETQYF | TGTGCCACCAGCAGATACGGGAGTAGGGGGCAAGAGACCCAGTACTTC
TRBJ2-3 | . | few | TRBV12-3/TRBV12-4 | CASRVGSGGYTQYF | TGTGCCAGCAGAGTAGGCTCAGGAGGGTATACGCAGTATTTT
TRBJ1-2 | . | . | TRBV20-1 | CSARAVNRAYGYTF | TGCAGTGCTAGAGCCGTCAACAGGGCCTATGGCTACACCTTC
TRBJ2-5 | . | few | TRBV5-1 | CASKGTGPFQETQYF | TGCGCCAGCAAGGGCACCGGCCCCTTTCAAGAGACCCAGTACTTC
TRBJ1-2 | . | . | TRBV6-5 | CASSYRTYYGYTF | TGTGCCAGCAGTTACCGGACATACTATGGCTACACCTTC
TRBJ1-5 | TRBD1 | . | TRBV24-1 | CATSDYRDRGPYSNQPQHF | TGTGCCACCAGTGACTACCGGGACAGGGGACCCTATAGCAATCAGCCCCAGCATTTT
TRBJ2-1 | TRBD2 | . | TRBV7-2 | CASSLVVQTSGSRELYNEQFF | TGTGCCAGCAGCTTAGTGGTACAGACTAGCGGGAGCCGAGAGTTGTACAATGAGCAGTTCTTC
TRBJ2-7 | . | . | TRBV4-1 | CASSQDTRSYEQYF | TGCGCCAGCAGCCAAGATACCCGTAGCTACGAGCAGTACTTC
TRBJ2-5 | . | few | TRBV14 | CASSHVGGPLQETQYF | TGTGCCAGCAGCCACGTCGGGGGCCCACTGCAAGAGACCCAGTACTTC
TRBJ2-1 | . | few | TRBV29-1 | CSVELATDYNEQFF | TGCAGCGTTGAACTGGCAACCGACTACAATGAGCAGTTCTTC
TRBJ2-7 | TRBD2 | . | TRBV18 | CASSPSTSGYEQYF | TGTGCCAGCTCACCCTCGACTAGCGGCTACGAGCAGTACTTC
TRBJ2-1 | . | few | TRBV14 | CASSQVAVWTGVAVRNEQFF | TGTGCCAGCAGCCAAGTCGCCGTCTGGACTGGGGTAGCAGTCAGGAATGAGCAGTTCTTC
TRBJ1-6 | TRBD1 | . | TRBV7-9 | CASSLGDRGYNSPLHF | TGTGCCAGCAGCTTAGGAGACAGGGGATATAATTCACCCCTCCACTTT
TRBJ2-2 | TRBD2 | few | TRBV12-3/TRBV12-4 | CASSFLGRGLANTGELFF | TGTGCCAGCAGTTTCCTTGGGAGGGGACTAGCGAACACCGGGGAGCTGTTTTTT
TRBJ2-5 | . | . | TRBV15 | CATSTRGLSETQYF | TGTGCCACCAGCACCCGAGGTCTCTCGGAGACCCAGTACTTC
TRBJ2-7 | . | few | TRBV15 | CATSRDQRRTAYEQYF | TGTGCCACCAGCAGAGATCAGAGGAGGACAGCCTACGAGCAGTACTTC
TRBJ1-1 | . | few | TRBV2 | CASSEVSALGSEAFF | TGTGCCAGCAGTGAAGTCTCAGCACTGGGTTCTGAAGCTTTCTTT
TRBJ2-5 | . | . | TRBV20-1 | CSHERLGDGETQYF | TGCAGTCACGAACGACTAGGGGACGGGGAGACCCAGTACTTC
TRBJ1-2 | TRBD1 | few | TRBV4-1 | CASSRLQTRTGQANYGYTF | TGCGCCAGCAGCCGCCTACAAACCCGGACAGGACAAGCGAACTATGGCTACACCTTC
TRBJ2-3 | TRBD2 | few | TRBV5-5 | CASSAGGSGRADTQYF | TGTGCCAGCAGCGCGGGAGGGTCTGGTAGGGCAGATACGCAGTATTTT
TRBJ2-7 | TRBD1 | few | TRBV5-1 | CASSAGQGDYEQYF | TGCGCCAGCAGCGCGGGACAGGGGGACTACGAGCAGTACTTC